The 10 T cell receptor beta chains presented below share a single source sample, sequenced in a study of cytomegalovirus exposure and HLA in healthy donors. Both 60 Vbeta primers and 13 Jbeta primers went into the PCR. Here immunoSEQ multiplex PCR was the method, and the copy in TCRdb shows in-frame clones only, minus some. The repertoire holds about 110,000 clones, with about 12% as singletons. The sequencing sample was made of PBMCs. All receptors come from a man aged 35 to 55 in good health and CMV-seropositive.

This clone came up a few times. The chain has TRBV10-3 and TRBJ2-3; 14 bases agree with TRBD2. Losses at the gene ends were 6 bases for V and 0 bases for J; bases not matched to a gene: 2. Germline values: CDR1 ENHRY, CDR2 SYGVKD. CDR3 length equals 16 residues. The CDR3 here is CAIRTSGRASTDTQYF. The CDR3 DNA reads TGTGCCATCAGGACTAGCGGGAGGGCTAGCACAGATACGCAGTATTTT.

The chain combines TRBV7-3 with TRBJ2-7; D is ambiguous. The germline V gene has CDR1 SGHTA and CDR2 FQGTGA. This CDR3 is 13 amino acids long. Trimming pared 4 bases from V and 5 bases from J, leaving 12 bases between. The CDR3 sequence is CASSSSHTNEQYF. In DNA form, the CDR3 reads TGTGCCAGCAGCTCCAGCCATACTAACGAGCAGTACTTC.

The chain recombines TRBV30 with TRBJ2-5, with D hard to call. V was shortened by 8 bases and J by 5 bases, with 12 bases between the two germline ends. The CDR3 length is 11 residues. CDR1 GTSNPN and CDR2 SVGIG come from the germline V gene (reference sequence). The CDR3 DNA reads as TGTGCCGGAGAAGACGGGGAGACCCAGTACTTC. This translates into CAGEDGETQYF.

This clone was counted a few times. The genes are TRBV18 and TRBJ2-1, with 7 positions matching TRBD2. With V trimmed by 5 bases and J by 2 bases, 9 bases remained unmatched. Germline V gives CDR1 KGHSH, CDR2 LQKENI. This CDR3 contains 16 residues. This CDR3 reads CASSAMSGTTYNEQFF. CDR3 nucleotides: TGTGCCAGCTCAGCAATGAGCGGGACTACCTACAATGAGCAGTTCTTC.

This clone occurred a few times. The rearrangement joins TRBV4-1 to TRBJ2-3; 7 nucleotides agree with TRBD2. The length of the CDR3 is 17 residues. With V trimmed by 3 bases and J by 4 bases, 13 bases remained unmatched. Germline V gene sequence: CDR1 MGHRA, CDR2 YSYEKL. The CDR3 DNA reads as TGCGCCAGCAGCCACGCTCGGACCTCTCTAGCGGCAGATACGCAGTATTTT. Encoded protein: CASSHARTSLAADTQYF.

This clone was seen a few times. The V gene is TRBV2, the J gene TRBJ1-1, with D unclear. The CDR3 sequence is 12 residues long. The V gene's germline CDR1 is SNHLY and CDR2 FYNNEI. Trimming shortened V by 6 bases and J by 3 bases, and 8 bases separated the two germline ends. The CDR3, as DNA: TGTGCCAGCAGCCTCGGGTACACTGAAGCTTTCTTT. This sequence encodes CASSLGYTEAFF.

The chain carries TRBV5-8 and TRBJ2-7; maybe TRBD2 (6 bases). The CDR3 runs to 13 residues. With 7 bases removed from V and 2 bases from J, the gap between germline ends came to 13 bases. CDR1 and CDR2 (germline): SGHTS, YDEGEE. CDR3 amino acids: CASSRTGAYEQYF. CDR3 DNA sequence: TGTGCCAGCTCTCGGACGGGAGCCTACGAGCAGTACTTC.

V and J are TRBV2 and TRBJ1-1; 7 bases line up with TRBD1. Germline values: CDR1 SNHLY, CDR2 FYNNEI. J lost 6 bases, V lost 5 bases, and 6 bases had no gene match. The CDR3 runs to 13 residues. In nucleotides, the CDR3 is TGTGCCAGCAGTTCCGACAGGGACGCTGAAGCTTTCTTT. It specifies CASSSDRDAEAFF.

The V gene is TRBV27, the J gene TRBJ2-7; 7 positions match TRBD2. The ends lost 4 bases at V and 1 base at J; junction bases unmatched: 10. This CDR3 is 16 amino acids long. Germline V gene sequence: CDR1 MNHEY, CDR2 SMNVEV (reference sequence). The CDR3 here is CASSSIGGGSSYEQYF. In nucleotides, the CDR3 is TGTGCCAGCAGTTCTATTGGGGGGGGGTCATCCTACGAGCAGTACTTC.

The table lists this clone with a few counts. The chain couples TRBV7-2 to TRBJ2-7; D might be TRBD1 (6 bases). Germline CDR1 and CDR2: SGHTA and FQGNSA. Trimming took off 2 bases at V and 1 base at J, with 9 bases between the two ends. The CDR3 consists of 14 residues. The CDR3 nucleotides are TGTGCCAGCAGCTTATGGGGGCCGTCCTACGAGCAGTACTTC. Residues: CASSLWGPSYEQYF.